This T cell receptor beta chain was sequenced for a study of tumor-infiltrating lymphocytes in primary liver carcinoma. For the study at large: Samples produced roughly 3.5 to 7.5 million productive TCRbeta reads, comparable across tissue types.

From about 530 ng total RNA, TCR beta cDNA was generated with a primer in the constant region. Libraries of TCR beta came from three nested multiplex PCR rounds with slightly modified ARM-PCR. Two initial PCR rounds of about 11 cycles each paired TRBV1-TRBV30 forward primers with a C-beta reverse primer. TCRdb recomputed calls from the multiplex PCR reads with MiXCR, one row per CDR3 protein. The sample comprises 100,000 to 150,000 distinct CDR3 sequences, around two thirds of which are singletons, and around 9.3% rests with the top ten. Germline CDR1 is MNHEY and CDR2 is SVGAGI. The V end lost 0 bases, the J end lost 13 bases, and 19 bases lay between the germline ends. The CDR3 sequence is 15 residues long. It was from about 19-30 mg of unsorted bulk tissue that RNA and DNA were co-extracted. Study-level points and caveats: Between tumor regions, pairs overlapped more than tumor-adjacent and tumor-blood pairs did. Among top clones, only about 7-24% appeared in all five tumor regions.

On this clonotype itself: The antigen is not known.

This chain joins TRBV6-5 and TRBJ2-1; no firm D call. Sequencing input: liver tumor tissue from sampling region 1. Subset: tumor region T1, superior pole. The clonotype comes from a woman between 55 and 75 years old with primary liver carcinoma and hepatitis B virus infection. Here the CDR3 reads CASSYSPSTYKEQFF. The CDR3 nucleotides read TGTGCCAGCAGTTACTCGCCCTCTACCTACAAAGAACAGTTCTTC.